Below are 24 T cell receptor beta chains sequenced from a single sample in a study of human T cells and chemical hapten exposure. Each CDR3 protein is one row after TCRdb ran MiXCR on the RACE reads. The sample holds 300,000 to 450,000 distinct CDR3 sequences; 4% to 6% are singletons and the top ten take roughly 2.6%. Time point given: pre-sensitization, week 0. The treatment here: therapeutic diphenylcyclopropenone sensitization with weekly scalp DPC. The input for sequencing was whole blood, taken in connection with sensitization to the hapten diphenylcyclopropenone (DPC). The receptors come from a woman in her 50s with alopecia areata. Some clones in this sample may be carry-over from other donors' samples.

This clonotype was detected a few times. The chain uses TRBV24-1 and TRBJ2-3; TRBD1 is a possible D gene (5 bases). Germline CDR1 reads KGHDR; CDR2 reads SFDVKD. The CDR3 is 16 amino acids. V was cut by 4 bases and J by 8 bases, with 21 bases left in between. This CDR3 is CATSEGDGARIPTQYF. The DNA of the CDR3 is TGTGCCACCAGTGAGGGCGATGGGGCCCGGATACCTACGCAGTATTTT.

Remarks on this clonotype: Being one base from a much bigger clone, this may be a read error. The CDR3 ends on some other residue instead of the conserved phenylalanine or tryptophan, so this is likely a read error. V gene TRBV7-9 combines with J gene TRBJ1-2; a weak D match, TRBD1 (5 bases). CDR3 size: 13 residues. Germline V gene sequence: CDR1 SEHNR, CDR2 FQNEAQ (reference sequence). V dropped 4 bases and J dropped 8 bases, with 14 bases sitting between them. The CDR3 nucleotides read TGTGCCAGCAGCTCTCTCAGGGCAGACGGCTACACCATC. It yields the protein CASSSLRADGYTI.

In its sample, this clonotype was seen many times. This chain connects TRBV27 to TRBJ1-2, with unresolved D. The CDR3 has 14 residues. V was shortened by 5 bases and J by 8 bases, with 18 bases between the two germline ends. The germline CDR1 and CDR2 sequences are MNHEY and SMNVEV (reference sequence). CDR3 in DNA: TGTGCCAGCAGTCCGACGAACACGCCGTTAGGCTACACCTTC. Its translation is CASSPTNTPLGYTF.

This clonotype was detected only a few times. The V call is TRBV29-1, the J call TRBJ2-3; 16 bases align to TRBD2. The germline V gene has CDR1 SQVTM and CDR2 ANQGSEA. V lost 3 bases, J lost 5 bases, and 8 bases stayed unmatched. The CDR3 loop spans 17 amino acids. In DNA, the CDR3 is TGCAGCGTTGAGGGGACTAGCGGGAGGGCTCCGGGAGATACGCAGTATTTT. This translates into CSVEGTSGRAPGDTQYF.

Many counts were recorded for this clonotype. The V call is TRBV20-1, the J call TRBJ1-2; D remains ambiguous. Germline CDR1 is DFQATT and CDR2 is SNEGSKA (reference sequence). V was shortened by 3 bases and J by 1 base, with 12 bases between the two germline ends. The CDR3 has 14 amino acids. CDR3 DNA sequence: TGCAGTGCTAGGACCACGAGGGATAACTATGGCTACACCTTC. It specifies CSARTTRDNYGYTF.

The chain links TRBV21-1 to TRBJ2-2; whether TRBD1, the table's D call, matches the DNA was not checked. TRBV21-1 corresponds to a pseudogene. CDR3 size: 15 residues. The chain's CDR3 is CASSKSRNRPGELFF. CDR3 in DNA: TGTGCCAGCAGCAAAAGTAGGAACAGGCCCGGGGAGCTGTTTTTT.

This chain links TRBV28 with TRBJ2-7, with D unresolved. Looked up from germline, CDR1 is MDHEN and CDR2 is SYDVKM. The CDR3 length is 11 residues. Between the trimmed V and J ends, which lost 6 bases and 4 bases, there was a span of 7 bases. Written as DNA, the CDR3 is TGTGCCAGCAGGAGGTGGTACGAGCAGTACTTC. It yields the protein CASRRWYEQYF.

This clonotype showed up just a few times. The chain couples TRBV19 to TRBJ1-4; D may be TRBD1 (6 bases). Germline CDR1 and CDR2: LNHDA and SQIVND (reference sequence). This CDR3 comprises 16 residues. The V end was cut by 7 bases, the J end by 0 bases, with 15 bases between. CDR3 DNA sequence: TGTGCCAGTACCAAGCGGACAGTGACAACTAATGAAAAACTGTTTTTT. Protein product: CASTKRTVTTNEKLFF.

This clonotype was observed at least ten times. V is TRBV7-2 and J is TRBJ2-3; D unclear. Germline V gene data show CDR1 as SGHTA and CDR2 as FQGNSA. The CDR3 sequence is 15 residues long. V was pared by 5 bases and J by 5 bases, with 17 bases between. The CDR3 loop is CASSPLLRRGDTQYF. DNA for the CDR3: TGTGCCAGCAGCCCCTTGTTGCGTCGAGGAGATACGCAGTATTTT.

This clonotype was detected once. This chain links TRBV2 with TRBJ2-3, with TRBD2 identical over 14 bases. Germline lookup yields CDR1 SNHLY and CDR2 FYNNEI. Unmatched junction bases numbered 12, after V lost 7 bases and J lost 0 bases. The CDR3 covers 19 residues. As DNA, the CDR3 is TGTGCCAGCACCACTCCGGGACTAGCGGGAGCCCCCAGCACAGATACGCAGTATTTT. This encodes CASTTPGLAGAPSTDTQYF.

This clonotype was seen only a few times. The J gene is TRBJ2-7, the V gene TRBV20-1; 10 bases fit TRBD2. J lost 5 bases, V lost 5 bases, and 9 bases had no gene match. The germline V gene has CDR1 DFQATT and CDR2 SNEGSKA (reference sequence). This CDR3 spans 14 amino acids. CDR3 DNA: TGCAGTGCTCCTGACAGCGGGAGGGGGCACGAGCAGTACTTC. It is translated as CSAPDSGRGHEQYF.

At least ten counts were recorded for this clonotype. V is TRBV20-1 and J is TRBJ2-7; D remains unclear. The CDR3 totals 13 residues. V lost 1 base and J 4 bases, leaving 11 bases between the germline ends. The germline gives CDR1 DFQATT, CDR2 SNEGSKA (reference sequence). CDR3 DNA: TGCAGTGCTAGAGGTGTTTCCCCTTACGAGCAGTACTTC. Its translation: CSARGVSPYEQYF.

At least ten counts were recorded for this clonotype. Here the CDR3 DNA reads TGTGCCAGCAGTGACACAAGGACTAGCGGGAGGGCCGGGACCAAAAACATTCAGTACTTC. Its translation: CASSDTRTSGRAGTKNIQYF. The genes are TRBV6-2 or TRBV6-3 and TRBJ2-4, with 15 bases fitting TRBD2. J gave up 2 bases and V 5 bases, and 13 bases lay outside the gene matches. Germline CDR1 is MNHEY and CDR2 is SVGEGT. The CDR3 consists of 20 residues.

This clonotype was seen many times. The CDR3 spells CSVDSRDRAGANVLTF. Written as DNA, the CDR3 is TGCAGCGTCGACTCCCGGGATCGTGCTGGGGCCAACGTCCTGACTTTC. The chain links TRBV29-1 to TRBJ2-6, with D perhaps matching TRBD2 (5 bases). This CDR3 comprises 16 residues. V dropped 6 bases and J dropped 2 bases, with 17 bases sitting between them. CDR1 SQVTM and CDR2 ANQGSEA come from the germline V gene.

This clonotype turned up a few times. This sequence joins TRBV10-1 and TRBJ2-7; no clear D. The CDR3 covers 16 residues. With 0 bases removed from V and 2 bases from J, the gap between germline ends came to 14 bases. The germline CDR1 and CDR2 sequences are WNHNN and SYGVQD (reference sequence). The CDR3 DNA reads TGCGCCAGCAGTGAGTCCCCATCCATCCTACCCTACGAGCAGTACTTC. Its protein product is CASSESPSILPYEQYF.

In this sample, this clonotype turned up many times. V usage is TRBV9 and J usage is TRBJ2-7; D remains ambiguous. The CDR3 runs 13 residues. Per germline, CDR1 SGDLS and CDR2 YYNGEE. V lost 4 bases to trimming and J lost 1 base, with 9 bases between them. As DNA, the CDR3 is TGTGCCAGCAGCACGGACCATTCCTACGAGCAGTACTTC. Its translation: CASSTDHSYEQYF. Complete variable domain (other parts from reference TRBV9 and TRBJ2-7): DSGVTQTPKHLITATGQRVTLRCSPRSGDLSVYWYQQSLDQGLQFLIQYYNGEERAKGNILERFSAQQFPDLHSELNLSSLELGDSALYFCASSTDHSYEQYFGPGTRLTVT.

This clonotype showed up just a few times. The chain is built from TRBV20-1 and TRBJ1-4, with D maybe TRBD1 (6 bases). The CDR3 is 18 amino acids. With 0 bases removed from V and 0 bases from J, the gap between germline ends came to 17 bases. Germline V gene data show CDR1 as DFQATT and CDR2 as SNEGSKA (reference sequence). This chain's CDR3 is CSAREVGRGETTNEKLFF. In nucleotides, the CDR3 is TGCAGTGCTAGAGAGGTCGGCAGGGGAGAAACAACTAATGAAAAACTGTTTTTT.

The CDR3 region has the DNA TGTGCCAGCAGCTCCCCGGGGGACGGCACAGATACGCAGTATTTT. Protein: CASSSPGDGTDTQYF. V gene TRBV9 combines with J gene TRBJ2-3, with D perhaps matching TRBD2 (6 bases). The V end was cut by 4 bases, the J end by 1 base, with 13 bases between. The CDR3 sequence is 15 residues long. Germline V gives CDR1 SGDLS, CDR2 YYNGEE.

The table lists this clonotype with many counts. The chain carries TRBV5-1 and TRBJ2-7, with a tentative D call TRBD2 (6 bases). Per germline, CDR1 SGHRS and CDR2 YFSETQ. Trimming removed 4 bases from V and 6 bases from J, with 20 bases in between. This CDR3 is built from 15 residues. The CDR3 sequence is CASSPRLGEAREQYF. In DNA form, the CDR3 reads TGCGCCAGCAGCCCCCGCCTTGGGGAGGCACGCGAGCAGTACTTC.

The chain joins TRBV5-1 to TRBJ1-2; D uncertain. The V and J ends lost 0 bases and 3 bases respectively, with 9 bases between them. The CDR3 spans 14 residues. The germline V gene encodes CDR1 SGHRS and CDR2 YFSETQ. The CDR3 DNA follows: TGCGCCAGCAGCTTGGAAAGCCTGGACTATGGCTACACCTTC. Its protein is CASSLESLDYGYTF. Looking up the rest from reference TRBV5-1 and TRBJ1-2 gives the full variable domain: KAGVTQTPRYLIKTRGQQVTLSCSPISGHRSVSWYQQTPGQGLQFLFEYFSETQRNKGNFPGRFSGRQFSNSRSEMNVSTLELGDSALYLCASSLESLDYGYTFGSGTRLTVV.

Points on this clonotype: A much larger clonotype is one base distant, so this may be a read error. V and J are TRBV5-4 and TRBJ2-7, with 10 bases identical to TRBD1. CDR1 is SGHNT and CDR2 is YYREEE in the germline V gene (reference sequence). V dropped 2 bases and J dropped 6; count of bases not matched to a gene: 8. This CDR3 is 15 amino acids long. The CDR3 reads CASSFQVGTGVEQYF. The CDR3 DNA reads TGTGCCAGCAGCTTCCAAGTAGGGACAGGGGTCGAGCAGTACTTC.

The rearrangement links TRBV2 to TRBJ1-5; no clear D. V dropped 3 bases and J dropped 3 bases, with 9 bases sitting between them. The germline CDR1 and CDR2 sequences are SNHLY and FYNNEI. There are 14 residues in the CDR3. Written as DNA, the CDR3 is TGTGCCAGCAGTGACATTAACACCAATCAGCCCCAGCATTTT. Residues: CASSDINTNQPQHF.

This clonotype was found a few times. The chain employs TRBV12-5 and TRBJ1-2, with 8 bases aligning to TRBD1. The germline V gene has CDR1 LGHNT and CDR2 FRNRAP. The V and J ends lost 2 bases and 4 bases, in that order; junction bases with no gene match: 6. The CDR3 length is 15 residues. The CDR3 sequence is CASGLPRQGTYGYTF. The CDR3 DNA reads TGTGCTAGTGGTTTGCCCCGACAGGGGACCTATGGCTACACCTTC.

This chain connects TRBV18 to TRBJ1-1; 7 bases match TRBD1. V lost 3 bases, J lost 0 bases, and 10 bases stayed unmatched. The germline CDR1 and CDR2 sequences are KGHSH and LQKENI. The CDR3 contains 17 residues. CDR3 nucleotides: TGTGCCAGCTCACCCGCGACAGGGTACGGGATGAACACTGAAGCTTTCTTT. This sequence encodes CASSPATGYGMNTEAFF.